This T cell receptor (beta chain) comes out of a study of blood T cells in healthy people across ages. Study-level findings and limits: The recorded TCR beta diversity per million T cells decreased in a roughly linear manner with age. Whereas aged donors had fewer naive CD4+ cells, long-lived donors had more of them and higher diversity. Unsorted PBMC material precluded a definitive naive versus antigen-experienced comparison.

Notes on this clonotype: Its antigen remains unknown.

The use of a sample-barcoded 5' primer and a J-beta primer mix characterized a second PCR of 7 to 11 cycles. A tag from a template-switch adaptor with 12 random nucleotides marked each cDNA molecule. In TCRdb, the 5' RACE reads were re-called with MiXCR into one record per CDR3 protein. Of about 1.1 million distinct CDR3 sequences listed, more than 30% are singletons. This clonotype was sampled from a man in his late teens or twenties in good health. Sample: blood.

Here the CDR3 reads CSARGARLFSNQPQHF. DNA for the CDR3: TGCAGTGCTAGGGGTGCCAGGTTGTTTAGCAATCAGCCCCAGCATTTT. The V gene is TRBV20-1, the J gene TRBJ1-5; D is ambiguous. Looked up from germline, CDR1 is DFQATT and CDR2 is SNEGSKA (reference sequence). Trimming took 3 bases from V and 0 from J, leaving 15 bases between them. The CDR3 totals 16 residues.